This entry lists 24 T cell receptor beta chains sequenced from one sample in a study of blood T cell repertoires in COVID-19. Clones were read by immunoSEQ multiplex PCR, and TCRdb kept only the in-frame ones, dropping some. This table has about 130,000 clones, approximately 80% appearing once. Specimen: peripheral blood. The receptors were gathered from a man aged 40-49 years with active or convalescent COVID-19.

This rearrangement joins TRBV5-4 to TRBJ1-3; D is undetermined. Germline V gives CDR1 SGHNT, CDR2 YYREEE (reference sequence). This CDR3 is 15 amino acids long. Trimming took off 4 bases at V and 0 bases at J, with 11 bases between the two ends. The CDR3 bases are TGTGCCAGCAGCCCCTGGGCTGACTCTGGAAACACCATATATTTT. It yields the protein CASSPWADSGNTIYF.

V usage is TRBV18 and J usage is TRBJ2-7; TRBD1 matches 7 bases. Germline V gene lookup returns CDR1 KGHSH and CDR2 LQKENI. The CDR3 has 15 residues. Losses at the gene ends were 6 bases for V and 1 base for J; bases not matched to a gene: 9. The chain's CDR3 is CASSPSTGTSYEQYF. CDR3 coding DNA: TGTGCCAGCTCGCCGTCGACAGGGACATCCTACGAGCAGTACTTC.

This clone was seen once. V gene TRBV5-6 combines with J gene TRBJ1-2, with TRBD1 identical over 9 bases. Looked up from germline, CDR1 is SGHDT and CDR2 is YYEEEE. J gave up 6 bases and V 2 bases, and 14 bases lay outside the gene matches. CDR3 length equals 17 residues. The CDR3 DNA follows: TGTGCCAGCAGCTTTTCCGGGACAGGGTGGGGTCGCGATGGCTACACCTTC. This codes for CASSFSGTGWGRDGYTF.

The chain links TRBV11-2 to TRBJ2-7, with 7 bases identical to TRBD2. V was pared by 11 bases and J by 4 bases, with 2 bases of the junction left unmatched. CDR3 length equals 10 residues. In germline, CDR1 is SGHAT, CDR2 FQNNGV. For the CDR3, the DNA is TGTGCCTCGGGGGGATACGAGCAGTACTTC. Translated: CASGGYEQYF. The whole variable domain, filled in from reference TRBV11-2 and TRBJ2-7, reads EAGVAQSPRYKIIEKRQSVAFWCNPISGHATLYWYQQILGQGPKLLIQFQNNGVVDDSQLPKDRFSAERLKGVDSTLKIQPAKLEDSAVYLCASGGYEQYFGPGTRLTVT.

This sequence joins TRBV19 and TRBJ2-5; TRBD1 matches at 7 bases. Per germline, CDR1 LNHDA and CDR2 SQIVND (reference sequence). The CDR3 consists of 18 residues. V gave up 1 base and J gave up 2 bases; unmatched junction bases: 13. For the CDR3, the DNA is TGTGCCAGTAGTATAGGAAGGGGGCCGACTCATCCTCAAGAGACCCAGTACTTC. It translates to CASSIGRGPTHPQETQYF.

This clone was observed a single time. The chain carries TRBV6-5 and TRBJ1-2; D gene unclear. Looked up from germline, CDR1 is MNHEY and CDR2 is SVGAGI. Trimming left V 7 bases short and J 4 bases short, with 13 bases between. The CDR3 spans 13 residues. The CDR3 bases are TGTGCCAGCACCTCAAGACTGTCCTATGGCTACACCTTC. This encodes CASTSRLSYGYTF.

V is TRBV19 and J is TRBJ2-2; 9 positions agree with TRBD1. In germline, CDR1 is LNHDA, CDR2 SQIVND (reference sequence). The V and J ends lost 4 bases and 6 bases, in that order; junction bases with no gene match: 9. CDR3 length: 16 residues. The CDR3 is CASSKGTGKISGELFF. The CDR3 nucleotides read TGTGCCAGTAGTAAAGGGACAGGGAAGATATCCGGGGAGCTGTTTTTT.

The rearrangement links TRBV9 to TRBJ2-7, with 9 bases lining up with TRBD2. J gave up 2 bases and V 7 bases, and 16 bases lay outside the gene matches. Looked up from germline, CDR1 is SGDLS and CDR2 is YYNGEE. The CDR3 has 17 amino acids. For the CDR3, the DNA is TGTGCCAGCGTGGGGTCAAATCTAGCGGGGCTCACCTACGAGCAGTACTTC. This gives the protein CASVGSNLAGLTYEQYF.

The chain combines TRBV5-1 with TRBJ1-1; 9 nucleotides line up with TRBD1. Germline CDR1 SGHRS, CDR2 YFSETQ. This CDR3 comprises 16 residues. V shed 1 base and J 3 bases; nucleotides not matched to a gene: 7. The CDR3 bases are TGCGCCAGCAGCTTGTCTCTTGGACAGGGGTACACTGAAGCTTTCTTT. This sequence encodes CASSLSLGQGYTEAFF.

This chain links TRBV4-2 with TRBJ1-1; 8 bases line up with TRBD1. The length of the CDR3 is 15 residues. The germline gives CDR1 LGHNA, CDR2 YNFKEQ. J gave up 4 bases and V 4 bases, and 8 bases lay outside the gene matches. CDR3 DNA: TGTGCCAGCAGCCCGACAGGGGACGTTTTCACTGAAGCTTTCTTT. It specifies CASSPTGDVFTEAFF.

The chain couples TRBV7-9 to TRBJ1-1, with 10 bases aligning to TRBD1. Trimming at V came to 5 bases and at J to 6 bases, leaving 9 bases not matched to a gene. Germline lookup yields CDR1 SEHNR and CDR2 FQNEAQ (reference sequence). This CDR3 region has 15 residues. The DNA of the CDR3 is TGTGCCAGCAGCGTCCGGACAGGGGGAAGGTCTGAAGCTTTCTTT. Its translation: CASSVRTGGRSEAFF.

The CDR3 DNA is TGTGCCAGCAGTTACTCGCCGTTGGTCAGCTCCTACGAGCAGTACTTC. This sequence encodes CASSYSPLVSSYEQYF. The rearrangement links TRBV6-6 to TRBJ2-7, with D uncertain. CDR3 size: 16 residues. V lost 0 bases to trimming and J lost 0 bases, with 12 bases between them. Germline CDR1 and CDR2: MNHNY and SVGAGI (reference sequence).

The gene calls are TRBV11-2 and TRBJ1-6; tentatively, D is TRBD1 (6 bases). This CDR3 spans 15 amino acids. V was cut by 5 bases and J by 6 bases, with 14 bases left in between. Germline V CDR1 and CDR2: SGHAT, FQNNGV. The CDR3 reads CASSPGGRGNSPLHF. CDR3 bases: TGTGCCAGCAGCCCGGGGGGCAGGGGTAATTCACCCCTCCACTTT.

The gene calls are TRBV7-2 and TRBJ1-3, with D uncertain. CDR1 and CDR2 (germline): SGHTA, FQGNSA. V was clipped by 0 bases and J by 0 bases, with 12 bases between them. There are 17 residues in the CDR3. The CDR3 DNA reads TGTGCCAGCAGCTTAGCGGCAGGATCCTTCTCTGGAAACACCATATATTTT. It encodes CASSLAAGSFSGNTIYF.

This chain links TRBV6-5 with TRBJ2-5; D uncertain. CDR1 and CDR2 from the germline V gene are MNHEY and SVGAGI. The germline V and J ends were trimmed by 7 bases and 2 bases, with 11 bases remaining between them. The CDR3 has 13 amino acids. Here the CDR3 reads CASTFSQQETQYF. In nucleotides, the CDR3 is TGTGCCAGCACGTTTTCACAGCAAGAGACCCAGTACTTC.

The V gene is TRBV9, the J gene TRBJ2-7; perhaps TRBD1 as D (6 bases). CDR1 and CDR2 from the germline V gene are SGDLS and YYNGEE. CDR3 length: 15 amino acids. V lost 0 bases to trimming and J lost 0 bases, with 10 bases between them. The chain's CDR3 is CASSVEGQSSYEQYF. In nucleotides, the CDR3 is TGTGCCAGCAGCGTAGAAGGACAGAGCTCCTACGAGCAGTACTTC.

This clone showed up just once. CDR3 region: CASSELQGRNTIYF. In nucleotides, the CDR3 is TGTGCCAGCAGTGAATTGCAGGGCCGAAACACCATATATTTT. The V and J genes are TRBV6-1 and TRBJ1-3; possible D gene TRBD1, 5 bases. The ends were cut back, 2 bases at V and 5 bases at J, with 10 bases in the middle. The CDR3 sequence is 14 residues long. CDR1 is MNHNS and CDR2 is SASEGT in the germline V gene.

The rearrangement joins TRBV19 to TRBJ1-1; TRBD1 matches 7 bases. The CDR3 consists of 13 residues. Germline V gene lookup returns CDR1 LNHDA and CDR2 SQIVND (reference sequence). Unmatched junction bases numbered 6, after V lost 4 bases and J lost 7 bases. CDR3 DNA sequence: TGTGCCAGTAGTAAAGACAGGGAAGGTGAAGCTTTCTTT. Translated: CASSKDREGEAFF. Supplemented by reference TRBV19 and TRBJ1-1, the full variable domain reads DGGITQSPKYLFRKEGQNVTLSCEQNLNHDAMYWYRQDPGQGLRLIYYSQIVNDFQKGDIAEGYSVSREKKESFPLTVTSAQKNPTAFYLCASSKDREGEAFFGQGTRLTVV.

This sequence joins TRBV12-3 or TRBV12-4 and TRBJ2-1, with a tentative D call TRBD2 (6 bases). The CDR3 contains 13 residues. Deletions cut 4 bases from V and 3 bases from J, with 7 bases between. CDR3: CASSSDYYNEQFF. Here the CDR3 DNA reads TGTGCCAGCAGTTCGGACTACTACAATGAGCAGTTCTTC.

This clone was seen just once. This rearrangement joins TRBV6-5 to TRBJ1-2, with D maybe TRBD1 (5 bases). This CDR3 is built from 12 residues. Trimming took off 2 bases at V and 7 bases at J, with 8 bases between the two ends. Germline CDR1 and CDR2: MNHEY and SVGAGI. The CDR3 protein is CASSYGGGGYTF. The CDR3 coding sequence is TGTGCCAGCAGTTACGGGGGGGGTGGCTACACCTTC.

This clone has a single count. The chain employs TRBV7-9 and TRBJ2-7; TRBD1 aligns across 8 bases. This CDR3 has 13 amino acids. J was trimmed by 6 bases and V by 5 bases; bases with no gene match: 6. CDR1 SEHNR and CDR2 FQNEAQ come from the germline V gene (reference sequence). CDR3 protein: CASSPGQGGEQYF. The DNA of the CDR3 is TGTGCCAGCAGCCCAGGACAGGGTGGCGAGCAGTACTTC.

The chain is built from TRBV10-3 and TRBJ2-2, with D possibly being TRBD1 (5 bases). The germline gives CDR1 ENHRY, CDR2 SYGVKD. V dropped 3 bases and J dropped 3 bases, with 8 bases sitting between them. The CDR3 is 14 residues long. The CDR3 sequence: CAISDARDTGELFF. Here the CDR3 DNA reads TGTGCCATCAGTGATGCCAGGGACACCGGGGAGCTGTTTTTT.

This clone was seen a few times. The V and J genes are TRBV4-3 and TRBJ2-7, with D possibly matching TRBD2 (5 bases). This CDR3 is 15 amino acids long. V was shortened by 1 base and J by 2 bases, with 12 bases between the two germline ends. Germline CDR1 and CDR2: LGHNA and YSLEER. The CDR3 nucleotides are TGCGCCAGCAGCCAAGTTCTTTCCGGGGCCTACGAGCAGTACTTC. Residues: CASSQVLSGAYEQYF.

This rearrangement joins TRBV9 to TRBJ2-7; 9 bases align to TRBD1. The CDR3 is 14 residues long. The germline V gene has CDR1 SGDLS and CDR2 YYNGEE. V shed 3 bases and J 2 bases; nucleotides not matched to a gene: 3. The chain's CDR3 is CASSAGQGPYEQYF. In DNA, the CDR3 is TGTGCCAGCAGCGCCGGACAGGGGCCCTACGAGCAGTACTTC. Full variable domain (remainder filled in from reference TRBV9 and TRBJ2-7): DSGVTQTPKHLITATGQRVTLRCSPRSGDLSVYWYQQSLDQGLQFLIQYYNGEERAKGNILERFSAQQFPDLHSELNLSSLELGDSALYFCASSAGQGPYEQYFGPGTRLTVT.